This T cell receptor (beta chain) was sequenced during a study of T cells in Graves' hyperthyroidism and ophthalmopathy. V was clipped by 2 bases and J by 6 bases; unmatched bases: 7. Germline CDR1 and CDR2: MNHEY and SVGAGI. The CDR3 is made up of 15 amino acids. Points on this clonotype: A much more abundant neighbour one base away suggests this may be a read error.

There were TCR beta CDR3 regions amplified from RNA transcripts. HTBI primers were employed in a first-round RT-PCR of the TCR CDR3. TCRdb analysed the multiplex PCR reads with MiXCR anew, one entry per CDR3 protein. This sample carries 300,000 to 350,000 distinct CDR3 sequences, 16% of them seen once, and the ten largest clones take roughly a third. Graves' hyperthyroidism was deemed stable absent ophthalmopathy progression within 18 months. V is TRBV6-5 and J is TRBJ1-5; 7 bases are a match to TRBD1. The TCR sequence derives from a man younger than 40 with Graves' hyperthyroidism. Specimen: blood. CDR3 bases: TGTGCCAGCAGTTACCGGGGACAGCTCAGTCAGCCCCAGCATTTT. It yields the protein CASSYRGQLSQPQHF.